Detailed here is one T cell receptor beta chain. The antigen remains undetermined. This entry comes from a study of T cells in Graves' hyperthyroidism and ophthalmopathy. Study-level results: Using 13 V-J features, a model discriminated ophthalmopathy from stable hyperthyroidism. The model forecast ophthalmopathy, anticipating it by a median about six months before onset.

V gave up 7 bases and J gave up 6 bases; unmatched junction bases: 10. CDR1 is LGHDT, CDR2 YNNKEL, per germline (reference sequence). This CDR3 has 15 residues. From RNA transcripts, TCR beta CDR3 regions were amplified. First-round RT-PCR with HTBI primers amplified the TCR CDR3 region. In TCRdb, the multiplex PCR reads were re-called with MiXCR into one record per CDR3 protein. The table records approximately 380,000 distinct CDR3 sequences, 11% to 15% of them present only once. This TCR was recovered from a man in his forties or fifties with Graves' ophthalmopathy. Sequenced material: blood. This rearrangement joins TRBV3-1 to TRBJ2-1, with TRBD2 identical over 9 bases. This CDR3 is CASTEGAGGPNEQFF. DNA for the CDR3: TGTGCCAGCACCGAAGGGGCGGGAGGGCCCAATGAGCAGTTCTTC.